This T cell receptor beta chain originates from a study of monozygotic twins with inflammatory bowel disease. The CDR3 contains 16 residues. Germline V gene sequence: CDR1 DFQATT, CDR2 SNEGSKA (reference sequence). A 6-nucleotide sample barcode was carried by the UMIs, which template switching added. From its re-call of the 5' RACE reads, TCRdb lists each CDR3 protein once, without DNA. The sample has under 350,000 distinct CDR3 sequences. V is TRBV20-1 and J is TRBJ2-3; absent DNA, TCRdb's TRBD1 call cannot be checked. The sample comprised blood. The receptor was derived from a human donor with ulcerative colitis or Crohn's disease, or a healthy co-twin of an affected twin (not recorded which). CDR3 sequence reads: CSANTLRGGDRDTQYF.